This passage covers 20 T cell receptor beta chains from one sample sequenced in a study of T cells in localized non-small cell lung cancer (dated by TCRdb to between 2020 and 2021). Library preparation used the immunoSEQ multiplex PCR assay. The table comes from immuneACCESS by way of TCRdb, which keeps in-frame sequences with V and J called. Part of the clones is missing from these tables; in studies checked, under half for an unresolved V gene and the rest for unknown reasons. The sample contains around 1,600 clones, around 26% of them found a single time. Approximately 20% of the sample belongs to the ten largest clones. This specimen consisted of normal lung tissue next to the tumor, obtained before any cancer treatment. These TCRs come from a man aged 40-75 years with stage II squamous cell lung carcinoma.

This clone was counted only a few times. CDR3 region: CASRVTANTEAFF. The CDR3 nucleotides are TGTGCCAGCAGAGTGACGGCAAACACTGAAGCTTTCTTT. This chain links TRBV28 with TRBJ1-1, with D uncertain. Germline V gene sequence: CDR1 MDHEN, CDR2 SYDVKM. There are 13 residues in the CDR3. V was pared by 6 bases and J by 2 bases, with 10 bases between.

This clone has only a few counts. The J gene is TRBJ2-7, the V gene TRBV9; weak D call: TRBD1 (6 bases). V was cut by 5 bases and J by 6 bases, with 15 bases left in between. This CDR3 has 13 amino acids. The germline V gene encodes CDR1 SGDLS and CDR2 YYNGEE. The CDR3 DNA reads TGTGCCAGCAGGACCACAGGGATTACCGAGCAGTACTTC. It codes for CASRTTGITEQYF.

This clone was seen only a few times. The chain links TRBV4-1 to TRBJ2-7; D uncertain. V was clipped by 4 bases and J by 2 bases, with 12 bases between them. The CDR3 has 14 residues. CDR1 is MGHRA, CDR2 YSYEKL, per germline. CDR3 in DNA: TGCGCCAGCAGCCCCCCCGGGTCCCCCTACGAGCAGTACTTC. Translation: CASSPPGSPYEQYF.

This clone was seen a few times. The genes are TRBV5-1 and TRBJ1-5; no reliable D call. Trimming took off 0 bases at V and 3 bases at J, with 7 bases between the two ends. CDR3 length: 14 residues. Germline CDR1 SGHRS, CDR2 YFSETQ. CDR3 in DNA: TGCGCCAGCAGCTTGGAAGGACCCAATCAGCCCCAGCATTTT. Its protein is CASSLEGPNQPQHF.

The CDR3 nucleotides read TGTGCCAGCAGTGAGAAGACTAGCGGGAGTTGGGGGGTCTACGAGCAGTACTTC. Protein: CASSEKTSGSWGVYEQYF. The chain recombines TRBV25-1 with TRBJ2-7, with 12 bases fitting TRBD2. The CDR3 has 18 amino acids. The J segment lost 3 bases and the V segment lost 3 bases, leaving 12 bases of the junction unmatched. Germline V gene sequence: CDR1 MGHDK, CDR2 SYGVNS.

The genes are TRBV9 and TRBJ2-7; D is perhaps TRBD1 (5 bases). Trimming cost V 4 bases and J 0 bases, with 11 bases left between them. CDR1 SGDLS and CDR2 YYNGEE come from the germline V gene. The CDR3 contains 14 residues. The CDR3 loop reads CASSTDTSSYEQYF. The CDR3 DNA is TGTGCCAGCAGCACGGACACGAGCTCCTACGAGCAGTACTTC.

This chain connects TRBV25-1 to TRBJ2-5, with 7 bases matching TRBD1. Trimming removed 2 bases from V and 5 bases from J; junction bases left unmatched: 8. CDR3 length equals 15 residues. CDR1 is MGHDK and CDR2 is SYGVNS in the germline V gene. The CDR3 DNA is TGTGCCAGCAGTGAAAGACAGGGTTTGGGGGAGACCCAGTACTTC. As protein: CASSERQGLGETQYF.

This chain joins TRBV29-1 and TRBJ2-7; maybe TRBD2 (7 bases). The germline gives CDR1 SQVTM, CDR2 ANQGSEA. V shed 3 bases and J shed 2 bases, with 14 bases lying between them. This CDR3 has 14 amino acids. CDR3 sequence: CSVDEGGSPYEQYF. In nucleotides, the CDR3 is TGCAGCGTTGATGAGGGGGGGTCCCCCTACGAGCAGTACTTC.

This clone is deemed medium-sized (0.01 to 0.1%). At one end the junction does not follow the germline gene, possibly because of a read error. The V call is TRBV11-3, the J call TRBJ2-7; 10 nucleotides align to TRBD1. The CDR3 spans 14 residues. From germline, CDR1 is SGHNT and CDR2 YENEEA. CDR3 region: CARSLGQGAYEQYF. The CDR3 DNA reads as TGTGCCAGAAGCTTAGGACAGGGGGCCTACGAGCAGTACTTC.

This clone was counted a few times. The J gene is TRBJ1-2, the V gene TRBV11-3; D is uncertain. The CDR3 is 14 residues long. The germline V gene encodes CDR1 SGHNT and CDR2 YENEEA. The V end was cut by 1 base, the J end by 4 bases, with 10 bases between. The CDR3 nucleotides read TGTGCCAGCAGCTTAGGAGTAGGCGTCTATGGCTACACCTTC. Translation gives CASSLGVGVYGYTF.

The rearrangement uses TRBV19 and TRBJ1-2; D may be TRBD1 (5 bases). V gave up 1 base and J gave up 4 bases, with 7 bases separating them. The CDR3 contains 13 residues. Germline CDR1 is LNHDA and CDR2 is SQIVND (reference sequence). DNA of the CDR3: TGTGCCAGTAGTATAGGGACAAGCTATGGCTACACCTTC. Translated, it gives CASSIGTSYGYTF.

The genes are TRBV2 and TRBJ2-1; D is unclear. Trimming removed 3 bases from V and 3 bases from J, with 6 bases in between. From germline, CDR1 is SNHLY and CDR2 FYNNEI. This CDR3 comprises 13 residues. The DNA of the CDR3 is TGTGCCAGCAGTGACTCAAACTACAATGAGCAGTTCTTC. Residues: CASSDSNYNEQFF. Full variable domain (remainder filled in from reference TRBV2 and TRBJ2-1): EPEVTQTPSHQVTQMGQEVILRCVPISNHLYFYWYRQILGQKVEFLVSFYNNEISEKSEIFDDQFSVERPDGSNFTLKIRSTKLEDSAMYFCASSDSNYNEQFFGPGTRLTVL.

The J gene is TRBJ1-5, the V gene TRBV18, with D possibly being TRBD1 (6 bases). The V and J ends lost 2 bases and 5 bases respectively, with 16 bases between them. The CDR3 extends over 16 amino acids. From germline, CDR1 is KGHSH and CDR2 LQKENI. The CDR3 sequence is CASSPKGVMGYQPQHF. CDR3 nucleotides: TGTGCCAGCTCACCAAAGGGGGTGATGGGGTATCAGCCCCAGCATTTT.

Here the CDR3 reads CASSLGVAGAGSYEQYF. The CDR3 DNA is TGCGCCAGCAGCTTGGGGGTAGCGGGAGCTGGGAGCTACGAGCAGTACTTC. The genes are TRBV5-1 and TRBJ2-7; 9 nucleotides match TRBD2. Unmatched junction bases numbered 10, after V lost 0 bases and J lost 3 bases. The germline V gene encodes CDR1 SGHRS and CDR2 YFSETQ. The CDR3 totals 17 residues.

This chain joins TRBV29-1 and TRBJ1-1; D not certain. Germline-derived CDR1 and CDR2 are SQVTM and ANQGSEA. The CDR3 runs to 12 residues. V was pared by 7 bases and J by 5 bases, with 14 bases between. CDR3 bases: TGCAGCGGCCGCGGGGTCCCAACTGAAGCTTTCTTT. Translation: CSGRGVPTEAFF.

The chain carries TRBV5-1 and TRBJ1-4; TRBD1 matches 7 bases. The CDR3 contains 14 residues. J lost 4 bases, V lost 3 bases, and 3 bases had no gene match. Germline CDR1 and CDR2: SGHRS and YFSETQ. CDR3: CASSSGDSNEKLFF. CDR3 nucleotide sequence: TGCGCCAGCAGCTCCGGGGACAGTAATGAAAAACTGTTTTTT. Full variable domain (outside the CDR3, taken from reference TRBV5-1 and TRBJ1-4): KAGVTQTPRYLIKTRGQQVTLSCSPISGHRSVSWYQQTPGQGLQFLFEYFSETQRNKGNFPGRFSGRQFSNSRSEMNVSTLELGDSALYLCASSSGDSNEKLFFGSGTQLSVL.

The chain's CDR3 is CASSVTSGGLNEQFF. Written as DNA, the CDR3 is TGTGCCAGCAGTGTTACTAGCGGGGGCCTCAATGAGCAGTTCTTC. The chain links TRBV6-8 to TRBJ2-1; 11 bases match TRBD2. The CDR3 runs to 15 residues. CDR1 and CDR2 from the germline V gene are MNHGY and SAAAGT. V shed 5 bases, J shed 6 bases, and the junction held 6 bases outside the gene matches.

The genes are TRBV11-3 and TRBJ2-2, with D possibly called TRBD1 or TRBD2 (7 bases each). V lost 5 bases to trimming and J lost 6 bases, with 16 bases between them. From germline, CDR1 is SGHNT and CDR2 YENEEA. The CDR3 is 15 residues long. The CDR3: CASSATGREPGELFF. In nucleotides, the CDR3 is TGTGCCAGCAGCGCGACAGGGCGGGAGCCCGGGGAGCTGTTTTTT.

In this sample, this clone is medium-sized. DNA of the CDR3: TGTGCCAGCAGCTTGGACAGGGTCGGAAACACCATATATTTT. Its translation: CASSLDRVGNTIYF. The chain combines TRBV11-3 with TRBJ1-3; TRBD1 agrees at 8 bases. With 3 bases clipped from V and 4 bases from J, the junction kept 2 bases outside the gene matches. The V gene's germline CDR1 is SGHNT and CDR2 YENEEA. The CDR3 is made up of 14 amino acids.

This clone was seen a handful of times. The chain combines TRBV30 with TRBJ1-1, with D tentatively TRBD1 (5 bases). Looked up from germline, CDR1 is GTSNPN and CDR2 is SVGIG (reference sequence). The germline V and J ends were trimmed by 4 bases and 4 bases, with 13 bases remaining between them. The CDR3 consists of 13 residues. As DNA, the CDR3 is TGTGCCTGGAAACAACAGGTTACCACTGAAGCTTTCTTT. This sequence encodes CAWKQQVTTEAFF.